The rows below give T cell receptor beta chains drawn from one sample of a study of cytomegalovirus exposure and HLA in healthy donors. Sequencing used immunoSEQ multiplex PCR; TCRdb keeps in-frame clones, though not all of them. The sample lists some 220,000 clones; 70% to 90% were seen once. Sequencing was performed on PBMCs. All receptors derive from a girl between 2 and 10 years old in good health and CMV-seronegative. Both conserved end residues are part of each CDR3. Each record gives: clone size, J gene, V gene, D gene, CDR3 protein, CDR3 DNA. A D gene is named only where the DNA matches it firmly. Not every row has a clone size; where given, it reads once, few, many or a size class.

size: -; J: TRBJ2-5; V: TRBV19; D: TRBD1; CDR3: CASSRRQGVQETQYF; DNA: TGTGCCAGTAGTAGGAGACAGGGGGTCCAAGAGACCCAGTACTTC
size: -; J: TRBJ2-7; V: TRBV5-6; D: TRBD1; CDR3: CASSFVGQGYEQYF; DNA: TGTGCCAGCAGCTTCGTGGGACAGGGCTACGAGCAGTACTTC
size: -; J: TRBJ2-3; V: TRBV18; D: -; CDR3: CASSPNNRPVDTQYF; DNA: TGTGCCAGCTCACCGAATAACAGGCCAGTAGATACGCAGTATTTT
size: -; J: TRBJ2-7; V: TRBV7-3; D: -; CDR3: CASLTGDLRDEQYF; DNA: TGTGCCAGCCTTACAGGCGACCTACGGGACGAGCAGTACTTC
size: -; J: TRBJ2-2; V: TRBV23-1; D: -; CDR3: CASAGWVLGGRAGELFF; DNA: TGCGCCAGCGCGGGGTGGGTGTTGGGTGGTAGGGCCGGGGAGCTGTTTTTT
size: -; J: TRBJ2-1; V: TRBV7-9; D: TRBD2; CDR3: CASSLSGTLSNEQFF; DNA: TGTGCCAGCAGCTTAAGCGGGACCCTCTCCAATGAGCAGTTCTTC
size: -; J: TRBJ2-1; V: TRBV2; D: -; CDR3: CASRGSTYNEQFF; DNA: TGTGCCAGCAGGGGTAGCACATACAATGAGCAGTTCTTC
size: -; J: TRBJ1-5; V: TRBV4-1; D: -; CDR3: CASSQEWRPSSNQPQHF; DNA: TGCGCCAGCAGCCAAGAATGGAGACCGTCGAGCAATCAGCCCCAGCATTTT
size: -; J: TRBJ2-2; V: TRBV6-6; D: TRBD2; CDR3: CASSYGLAGELFF; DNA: TGTGCCAGCAGTTACGGACTAGCCGGGGAGCTGTTTTTT
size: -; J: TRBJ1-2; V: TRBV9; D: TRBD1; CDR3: CASSATGAGGYTF; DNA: TGTGCCAGCAGCGCGACAGGGGCTGGTGGCTACACCTTC
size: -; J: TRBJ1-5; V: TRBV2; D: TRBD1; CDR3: CASRPVLAGQGAVQPQHF; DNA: TGTGCCAGCAGGCCCGTTCTTGCCGGACAGGGGGCTGTGCAGCCCCAGCATTTT
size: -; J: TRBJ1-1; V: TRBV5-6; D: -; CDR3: CASSLLQAGMNTEAFF; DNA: TGTGCCAGCAGCCTCCTTCAGGCGGGGATGAACACTGAAGCTTTCTTT
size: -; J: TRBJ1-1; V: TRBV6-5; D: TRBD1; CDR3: CASSYGDRANTEAFF; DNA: TGTGCCAGCAGTTACGGGGACAGGGCGAACACTGAAGCTTTCTTT
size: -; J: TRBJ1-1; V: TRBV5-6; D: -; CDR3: CASSLEAGSTEAFF; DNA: TGTGCCAGCAGCTTGGAAGCGGGGAGCACTGAAGCTTTCTTT
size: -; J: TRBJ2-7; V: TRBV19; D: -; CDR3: CASSTRDFYEQYF; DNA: TGTGCCAGTAGTACCAGGGACTTCTACGAGCAGTACTTC
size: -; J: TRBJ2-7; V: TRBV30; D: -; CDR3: CAWSLVGASDEQYF; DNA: TGTGCCTGGAGCCTGGTTGGGGCCAGCGACGAGCAGTACTTC
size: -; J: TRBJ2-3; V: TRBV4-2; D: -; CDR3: CASSPRGVADTQYF; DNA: TGTGCCAGCAGCCCCAGGGGAGTAGCAGATACGCAGTATTTT
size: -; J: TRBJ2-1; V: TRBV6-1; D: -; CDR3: CATRKGGEQFF; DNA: TGTGCCACTCGGAAAGGCGGTGAGCAGTTCTTC
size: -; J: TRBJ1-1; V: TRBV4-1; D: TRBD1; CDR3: CASSQDRDSASYVFF; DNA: TGCGCCAGCAGCCAAGATCGGGACAGCGCCTCTTATGTTTTCTTT
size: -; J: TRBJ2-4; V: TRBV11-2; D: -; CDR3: CASSLSGAKNIQYF; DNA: TGTGCCAGCAGCTTGAGCGGGGCCAAAAACATTCAGTACTTC
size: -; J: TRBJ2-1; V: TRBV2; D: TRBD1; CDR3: CASSEYTGGPLSYNEQFF; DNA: TGTGCCAGCAGTGAATATACAGGGGGCCCCCTTTCCTACAATGAGCAGTTCTTC
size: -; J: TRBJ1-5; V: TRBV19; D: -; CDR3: CASSMRIGGINQPQHF; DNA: TGTGCCAGTAGTATGAGAATCGGGGGTATTAATCAGCCCCAGCATTTT
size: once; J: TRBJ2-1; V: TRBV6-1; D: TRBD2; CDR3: CASAMGTSGYNEQFF; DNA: TGTGCCAGTGCAATGGGGACTAGCGGTTACAATGAGCAGTTCTTC
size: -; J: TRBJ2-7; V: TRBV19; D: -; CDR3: CASSIGGRGRYEQYF; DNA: TGTGCCAGTAGTATAGGTGGCAGGGGAAGATACGAGCAGTACTTC
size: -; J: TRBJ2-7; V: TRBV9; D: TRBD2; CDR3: CASSPQREGPYEQYF; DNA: TGTGCCAGCAGCCCCCAGCGGGAGGGCCCTTACGAGCAGTACTTC
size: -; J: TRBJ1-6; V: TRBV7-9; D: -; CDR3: CASVGHPNSPLHF; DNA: TGTGCCAGCGTGGGACACCCCAATTCACCCCTCCACTTT
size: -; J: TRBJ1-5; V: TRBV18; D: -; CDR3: CASSPDRDQPQHF; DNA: TGTGCCAGCTCACCCGACAGAGATCAGCCCCAGCATTTT